Listed below are T cell receptor beta chains from one sample, sequenced in a study of blood T cell repertoires in COVID-19. TCRdb's table, derived via immunoSEQ multiplex PCR, lists solely in-frame clones and lacks some. The table records about 310,000 clones, about 88% of them present only once. Sequenced material: PBMCs or T cells enriched from blood (not recorded which). These receptors were collected from a woman aged 40-49 years who had recovered from COVID-19. The CDR3 runs from the conserved cysteine through the conserved F or W.

j_call,v_call,cdr3_aa
TRBJ2-7,TRBV29-1,CSAMTSGTSYEQYF
TRBJ2-7,TRBV7-2,CASSSGQGALEQYF
TRBJ2-7,TRBV2,CASSGTRGYEQYF
TRBJ1-2,TRBV7-3,CATVNRGNYGYTF
TRBJ1-4,TRBV24-1,CATSASGRNEKLFF
TRBJ2-7,TRBV9,CASSVEPGTRAYEQYF
TRBJ1-4,TRBV3-1/TRBV3-2,CASSQHRENEKLFF
TRBJ2-2,TRBV29-1,CSVEAWNTGELFF
TRBJ1-5,TRBV19,CASSIVRGHQPQHF
TRBJ1-1,TRBV7-3,CASSPSGSSTEAFF
TRBJ1-1,TRBV30,CAWSVQVVPEAFF
TRBJ1-2,TRBV27,CATQAGRSYGYTF
TRBJ1-2,TRBV11-2,CASSWDRRYGYTF
TRBJ1-3,TRBV11-2,CASTDRGQSSGNTIYF
TRBJ2-2,TRBV11-3,CASSPRASRRNTGELFF
TRBJ2-7,TRBV3-1/TRBV3-2,CASSPTRGDRVPYEQYF
TRBJ2-5,TRBV29-1,CSVAEQETQYF
TRBJ2-6,TRBV5-1,CASSLALSGANVLTF
TRBJ1-6,TRBV3-1/TRBV3-2,CASSQRGSGSPLHF
TRBJ2-7,TRBV2,CASTYRDRAYEQYF
TRBJ1-2,TRBV30,CAWSDGTGNYGYTF
TRBJ2-7,TRBV14,CASSHTYEQYF
TRBJ2-5,TRBV15,CATSRLVGETQYF
TRBJ2-2,TRBV11-1,CASSSREAGELFF
TRBJ2-1,TRBV7-3,CASSFEAVGEQFF
TRBJ2-1,TRBV7-3,CASSPLGVNEQFF
TRBJ2-2,TRBV4-3,CASSQERGPTGELFF
TRBJ1-4,TRBV6-4,CASSEAAGGEKLFF
TRBJ1-3,TRBV30,CAWRQSSGNTIYF
TRBJ1-5,TRBV18,CASSPGTGGDQPQHF
TRBJ2-3,TRBV7-2,CASSDGTSGGGYTDTQYF
TRBJ2-5,TRBV5-1,CASSETGGDETQYF
TRBJ2-2,TRBV7-9,CASSLEFGATGGTGELFF
TRBJ2-7,TRBV7-8,CASSFSRQGGPYEQYF
TRBJ2-3,TRBV27,CASGELAGGPSGDTQYF
TRBJ2-1,TRBV11-1,CASSPRKGLNNEQFF
TRBJ1-1,TRBV7-9,CASRNNDRDTEAFF
TRBJ2-1,TRBV5-1,CASSLVLAGGGSEQFF
TRBJ2-7,TRBV21-1,CASSKALRGRAGPGYEQYF
TRBJ2-1,TRBV7-9,CASSWTELGEQFF
TRBJ1-1,TRBV30,CAWGRDSMNTEAFF
TRBJ1-1,TRBV5-1,CASRAASENTEAFF
TRBJ1-1,TRBV7-2,CASSLAYQSSGAFF
TRBJ2-5,TRBV19,CASSTGARGETQYF
TRBJ2-5,TRBV9,CASSASTGKKTQYF